The T cell receptor beta chain under discussion was sequenced for a study of a mutant IDH1 vaccine in newly diagnosed glioma. Across the whole study: Most had both radiotherapy and temozolomide beforehand; others had only one.

Germline loops: CDR1 SGHTS, CDR2 YDEGEE. CDR3 length: 14 residues. Trimming took 4 bases from V and 5 from J; bases not matched to a gene: 3. Stated time point: week 23, last vaccination. With topical imiquimod, each dose of the vaccine consisted of 300 ug of mutant IDH1 20-mer peptide. Clones were read by immunoSEQ multiplex PCR, and TCRdb kept only the in-frame ones, dropping some. The sample lists under 13,000 clones; about 91% were seen once. Comment on this clone: As yet, its antigen is unknown.

The study, taken as a whole, reports: Among all patients, vaccine-induced immune responses occurred in approximately 93%.

The TCR was taken from a woman aged 40 to 49 with glioma. Some clones in this sample may be carry-over from other donors' samples. The starting material was PBMCs, obtained from a glioma patient whose treatment included an IDH1 peptide vaccine. The J gene is TRBJ2-5, the V gene TRBV5-8; 12 nucleotides align to TRBD1. CDR3 coding DNA: TGTGCCAGCAGCGGGGACAGGGGGCGGGAGACCCAGTACTTC. Its translation is CASSGDRGRETQYF.